A few counts support the clone carrying this T cell receptor (beta chain). The study drew donors from healthy Caucasian individuals in Russia aged 6 to 90. This entry is derived from a study of blood T cells in healthy people across ages. This CDR3 comprises 13 residues. The V and J ends lost 6 bases and 4 bases respectively, with 10 bases between them. A second PCR, run for roughly 6 to 11 cycles, used a sample-barcoded 5' primer plus a J-beta primer mix. TCRdb processed the 5' RACE reads anew with MiXCR; each CDR3 protein has one entry. Seen here are fewer than 800,000 distinct CDR3 sequences, about a third observed once, and the top ten hold approximately 15%.

Sequenced: blood. This TCR came from a woman of 80 years or more in good health. This chain joins TRBV12-3 or TRBV12-4 and TRBJ1-5; D perhaps matches TRBD1 (6 bases). CDR3 loop: CASSRTDNQPQHF. The DNA of the CDR3 is TGTGCCAGCAGCCGGACAGATAATCAGCCCCAGCATTTT.